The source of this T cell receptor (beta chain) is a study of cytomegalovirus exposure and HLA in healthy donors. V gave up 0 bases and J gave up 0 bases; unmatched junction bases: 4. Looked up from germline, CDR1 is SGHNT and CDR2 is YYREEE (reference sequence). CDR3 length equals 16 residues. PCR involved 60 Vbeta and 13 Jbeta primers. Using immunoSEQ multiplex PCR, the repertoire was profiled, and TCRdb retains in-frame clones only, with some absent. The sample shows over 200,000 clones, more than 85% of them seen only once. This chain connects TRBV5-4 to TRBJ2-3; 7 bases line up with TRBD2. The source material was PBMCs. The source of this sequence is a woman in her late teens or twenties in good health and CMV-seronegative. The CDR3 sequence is CASSLALRGSTDTQYF. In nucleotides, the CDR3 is TGTGCCAGCAGCTTGGCCTTGCGGGGGAGCACAGATACGCAGTATTTT.